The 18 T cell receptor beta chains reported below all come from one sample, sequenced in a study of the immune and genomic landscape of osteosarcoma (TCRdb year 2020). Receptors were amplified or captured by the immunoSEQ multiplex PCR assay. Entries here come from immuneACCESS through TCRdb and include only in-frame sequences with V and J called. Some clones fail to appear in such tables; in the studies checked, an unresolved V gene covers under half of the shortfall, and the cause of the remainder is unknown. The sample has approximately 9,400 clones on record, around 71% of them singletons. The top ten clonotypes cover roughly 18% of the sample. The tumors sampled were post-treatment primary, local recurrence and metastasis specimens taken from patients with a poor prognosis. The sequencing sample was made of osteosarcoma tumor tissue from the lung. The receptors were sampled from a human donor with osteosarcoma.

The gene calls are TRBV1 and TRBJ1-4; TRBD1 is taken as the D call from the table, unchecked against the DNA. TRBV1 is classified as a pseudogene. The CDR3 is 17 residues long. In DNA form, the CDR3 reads TGCACCAGCAGCCAACAGGGGGAAGTTAGCACTAATGAAAAACTGTTTTTT. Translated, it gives CTSSQQGEVSTNEKLFF.

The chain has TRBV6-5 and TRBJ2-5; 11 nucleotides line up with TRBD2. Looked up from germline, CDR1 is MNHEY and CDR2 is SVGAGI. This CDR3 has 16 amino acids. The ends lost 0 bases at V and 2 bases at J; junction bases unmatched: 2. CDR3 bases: TGTGCCAGCAGTTACTCCGGGACTAGCGGACAAGAGACCCAGTACTTC. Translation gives CASSYSGTSGQETQYF.

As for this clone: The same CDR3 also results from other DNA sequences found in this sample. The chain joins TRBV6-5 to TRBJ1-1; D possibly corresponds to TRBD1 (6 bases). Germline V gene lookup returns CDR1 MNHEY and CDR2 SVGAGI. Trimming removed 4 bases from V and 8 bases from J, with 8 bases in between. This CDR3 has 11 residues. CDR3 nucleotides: TGTGCCAGCAGTTTCGACAGGGAAGCTTTCTTT. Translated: CASSFDREAFF.

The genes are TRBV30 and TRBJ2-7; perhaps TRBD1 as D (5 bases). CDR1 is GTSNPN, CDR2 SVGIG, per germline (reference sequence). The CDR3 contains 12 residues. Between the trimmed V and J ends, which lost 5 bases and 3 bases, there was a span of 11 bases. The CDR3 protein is CAWGNRGYEQYF. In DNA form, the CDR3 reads TGTGCCTGGGGCAATAGGGGCTACGAGCAGTACTTC.

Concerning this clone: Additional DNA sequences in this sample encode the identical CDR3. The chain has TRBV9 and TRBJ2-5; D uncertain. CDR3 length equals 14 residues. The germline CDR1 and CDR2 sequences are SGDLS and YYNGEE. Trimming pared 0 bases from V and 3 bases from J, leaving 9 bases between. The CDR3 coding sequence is TGTGCCAGCAGCGTAGATGGTTTAAAAGAGACCCAGTACTTC. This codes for CASSVDGLKETQYF.

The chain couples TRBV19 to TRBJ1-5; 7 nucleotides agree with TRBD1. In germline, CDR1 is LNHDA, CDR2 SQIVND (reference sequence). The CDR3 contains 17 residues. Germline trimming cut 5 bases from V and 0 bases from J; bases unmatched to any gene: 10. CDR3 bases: TGTGCCAGTAGTGCTGCCCCCGGACAGGTTAGCAATCAGCCCCAGCATTTT. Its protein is CASSAAPGQVSNQPQHF.

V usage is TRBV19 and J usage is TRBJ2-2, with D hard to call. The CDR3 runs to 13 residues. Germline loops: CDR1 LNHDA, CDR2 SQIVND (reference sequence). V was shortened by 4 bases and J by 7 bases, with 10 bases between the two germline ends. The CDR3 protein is CASSRLEYGELFF. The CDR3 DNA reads TGTGCCAGTAGTAGGCTAGAATACGGGGAGCTGTTTTTT.

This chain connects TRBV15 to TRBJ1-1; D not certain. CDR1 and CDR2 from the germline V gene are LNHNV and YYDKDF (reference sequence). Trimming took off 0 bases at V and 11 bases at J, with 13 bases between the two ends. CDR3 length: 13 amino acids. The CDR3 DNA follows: TGTGCCACCAGCAGAGATTTGGCGGAGAACGCTTTCTTT. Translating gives CATSRDLAENAFF.

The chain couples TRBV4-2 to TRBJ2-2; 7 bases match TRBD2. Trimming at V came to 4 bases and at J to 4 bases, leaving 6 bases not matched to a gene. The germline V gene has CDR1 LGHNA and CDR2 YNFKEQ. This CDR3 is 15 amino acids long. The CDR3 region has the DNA TGTGCCAGCAGCCTAGAGGCTAGCGGCACCGGGGAGCTGTTTTTT. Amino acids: CASSLEASGTGELFF.

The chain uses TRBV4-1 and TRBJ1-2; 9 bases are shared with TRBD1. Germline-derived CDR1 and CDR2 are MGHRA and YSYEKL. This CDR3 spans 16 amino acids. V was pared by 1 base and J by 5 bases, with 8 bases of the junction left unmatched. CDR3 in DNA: TGCGCCAGCAGCCAAGTAGAAGACAGGGGGAAGTATGGCTACACCTTC. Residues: CASSQVEDRGKYGYTF.

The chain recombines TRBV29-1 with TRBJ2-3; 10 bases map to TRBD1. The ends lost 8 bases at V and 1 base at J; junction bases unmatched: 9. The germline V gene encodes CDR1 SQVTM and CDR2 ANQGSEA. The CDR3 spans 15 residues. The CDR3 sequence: CSYGAGTGGTDTQYF. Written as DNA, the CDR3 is TGCAGCTATGGGGCCGGGACAGGGGGCACAGATACGCAGTATTTT.

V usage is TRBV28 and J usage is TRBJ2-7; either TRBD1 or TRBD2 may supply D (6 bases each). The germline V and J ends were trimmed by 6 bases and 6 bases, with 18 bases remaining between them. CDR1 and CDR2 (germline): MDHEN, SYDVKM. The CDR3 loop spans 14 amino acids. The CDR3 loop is CASSKGGGVGEQYF. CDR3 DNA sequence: TGTGCCAGCAGCAAGGGGGGCGGGGTCGGCGAGCAGTACTTC. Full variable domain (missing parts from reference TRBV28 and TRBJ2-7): DVKVTQSSRYLVKRTGEKVFLECVQDMDHENMFWYRQDPGLGLRLIYFSYDVKMKEKGDIPEGYSVSREKKERFSLILESASTNQTSMYLCASSKGGGVGEQYFGPGTRLTVT.

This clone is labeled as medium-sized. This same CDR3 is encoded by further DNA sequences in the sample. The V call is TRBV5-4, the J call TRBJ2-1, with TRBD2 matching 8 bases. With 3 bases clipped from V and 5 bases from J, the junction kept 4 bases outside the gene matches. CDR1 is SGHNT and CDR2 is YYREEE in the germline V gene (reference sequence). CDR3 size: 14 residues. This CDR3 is CASSSLAENNEQFF. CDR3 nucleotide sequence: TGTGCCAGCAGCTCACTAGCGGAGAACAATGAGCAGTTCTTC.

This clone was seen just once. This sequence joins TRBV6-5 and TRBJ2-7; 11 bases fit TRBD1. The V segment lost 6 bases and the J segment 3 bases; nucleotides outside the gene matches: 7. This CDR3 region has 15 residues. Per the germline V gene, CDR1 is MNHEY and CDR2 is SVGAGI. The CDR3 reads CASRGLGTGGYEQYF. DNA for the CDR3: TGTGCCAGCAGAGGCCTCGGGACAGGGGGCTACGAGCAGTACTTC.

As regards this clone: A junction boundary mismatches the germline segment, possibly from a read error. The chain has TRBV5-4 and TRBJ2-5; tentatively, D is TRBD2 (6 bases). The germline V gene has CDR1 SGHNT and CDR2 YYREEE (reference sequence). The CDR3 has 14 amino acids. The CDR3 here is CASSSSRGRENQYF. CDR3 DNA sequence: TGTGCCAGCAGCAGCTCTCGTGGCCGGGAGAACCAGTACTTC.

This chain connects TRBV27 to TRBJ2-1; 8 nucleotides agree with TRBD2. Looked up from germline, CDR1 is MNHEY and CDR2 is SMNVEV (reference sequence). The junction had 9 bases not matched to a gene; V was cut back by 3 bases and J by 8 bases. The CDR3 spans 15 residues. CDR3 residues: CASSFRAGEVDEQFF. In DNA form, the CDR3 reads TGTGCCAGCAGTTTCCGAGCGGGAGAGGTCGATGAGCAGTTCTTC.

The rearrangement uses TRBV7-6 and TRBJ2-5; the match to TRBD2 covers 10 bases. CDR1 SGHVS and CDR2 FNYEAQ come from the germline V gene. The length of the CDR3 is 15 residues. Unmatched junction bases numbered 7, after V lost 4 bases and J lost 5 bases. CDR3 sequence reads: CASSSTSGSGETQYF. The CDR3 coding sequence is TGTGCCAGCAGCTCGACTAGCGGGTCTGGGGAGACCCAGTACTTC.

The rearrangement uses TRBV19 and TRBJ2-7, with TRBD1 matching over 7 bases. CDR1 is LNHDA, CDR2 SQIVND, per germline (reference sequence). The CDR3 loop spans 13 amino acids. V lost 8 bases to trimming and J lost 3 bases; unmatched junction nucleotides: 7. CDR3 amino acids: CASRPWDSYEQYF. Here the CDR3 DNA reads TGTGCCAGTCGACCATGGGACAGCTACGAGCAGTACTTC.